The 26 T cell receptor beta chains presented below share a single source sample, sequenced in a study of cytomegalovirus exposure and HLA in healthy donors. This PCR relied on a set of 60 Vbeta primers and 13 Jbeta primers. The repertoire was sequenced with immunoSEQ multiplex PCR; TCRdb's copy has only in-frame clones and lacks some. In the table there are about 160,000 clones, around 80% of which are singletons. The sequenced material came from PBMCs. These receptors were obtained from a male donor in good health and CMV-seronegative.

This clone was observed a handful of times. The chain links TRBV10-3 to TRBJ2-7, with 7 positions matching TRBD1. This CDR3 is 13 amino acids long. V trimming: 10 bases; J trimming: 1 base; junction bases outside the gene matches: 7. CDR1 is ENHRY, CDR2 SYGVKD, per germline. The CDR3 nucleotides read TGTGCCAGCGGACGACAGGGATCCTACGAGCAGTACTTC. As protein: CASGRQGSYEQYF.

The chain recombines TRBV5-6 with TRBJ2-1; 14 nucleotides align to TRBD2. Losses at the gene ends were 4 bases for V and 0 bases for J; bases not matched to a gene: 6. Per the germline V gene, CDR1 is SGHDT and CDR2 is YYEEEE. CDR3 length: 18 amino acids. The CDR3 DNA reads TGTGCCAGCAGCACCGGGACTAGCGGGAGCTACTCCTACAATGAGCAGTTCTTC. This encodes CASSTGTSGSYSYNEQFF.

This chain links TRBV7-3 with TRBJ2-7; 7 nucleotides match TRBD1. The CDR3 is 14 residues long. The V gene end was trimmed by 6 bases and the J gene end by 0 bases; junction bases not matched to a gene: 5. Germline CDR1 and CDR2: SGHTA and FQGTGA. Here the CDR3 DNA reads TGTGCCAGCAGTCCACAGGGGAGCTCCTACGAGCAGTACTTC. Translation: CASSPQGSSYEQYF. Combining the CDR3 with reference TRBV7-3 and TRBJ2-7 gives the whole variable domain GAGVSQTPSNKVTEKGKYVELRCDPISGHTALYWYRQSLGQGPEFLIYFQGTGAADDSGLPNDRFFAVRPEGSVSTLKIQRTERGDSAVYLCASSPQGSSYEQYFGPGTRLTVT.

This clone was detected a few times. The chain recombines TRBV9 with TRBJ1-2; maybe TRBD1 (6 bases). The CDR3 extends over 12 amino acids. Looked up from germline, CDR1 is SGDLS and CDR2 is YYNGEE. V was clipped by 7 bases and J by 5 bases, with 12 bases between them. The CDR3 reads CASGGGGYGYTF. Here the CDR3 DNA reads TGTGCCAGCGGAGGGGGGGGTTATGGCTACACCTTC. Full variable domain (outside the CDR3, taken from reference TRBV9 and TRBJ1-2): DSGVTQTPKHLITATGQRVTLRCSPRSGDLSVYWYQQSLDQGLQFLIQYYNGEERAKGNILERFSAQQFPDLHSELNLSSLELGDSALYFCASGGGGYGYTFGSGTRLTVV.

The genes are TRBV28 and TRBJ1-1, with D maybe TRBD1 (6 bases). Germline V CDR1 and CDR2: MDHEN, SYDVKM. CDR3 length: 12 amino acids. V was pared by 5 bases and J by 4 bases, with 8 bases between. Here the CDR3 reads CASSTGPTEAFF. The CDR3 DNA follows: TGTGCCAGCAGTACAGGGCCCACTGAAGCTTTCTTT. The full variable domain, in which reference TRBV28 and TRBJ1-1 provide the parts outside the CDR3, is DVKVTQSSRYLVKRTGEKVFLECVQDMDHENMFWYRQDPGLGLRLIYFSYDVKMKEKGDIPEGYSVSREKKERFSLILESASTNQTSMYLCASSTGPTEAFFGQGTRLTVV.

This chain uses TRBV2 with TRBJ1-6; 10 positions match TRBD1. The CDR3 length is 16 residues. J lost 1 base, V lost 5 bases, and 2 bases had no gene match. The germline CDR1 and CDR2 sequences are SNHLY and FYNNEI. CDR3 sequence reads: CASSRDRGSYNSPLHF. CDR3 sequence (DNA): TGTGCCAGCAGTCGGGACAGGGGATCCTATAATTCACCCCTCCACTTT.

This clone was counted between two and nine times. The J gene is TRBJ1-1, the V gene TRBV6-6; perhaps TRBD1 as D (6 bases). V dropped 6 bases and J dropped 5 bases, with 10 bases sitting between them. CDR1 and CDR2 (germline): MNHNY, SVGAGI (reference sequence). This CDR3 region has 12 residues. The CDR3 is CASSPTGTEAFF. The CDR3 DNA follows: TGTGCCAGCAGCCCCACAGGGACTGAAGCTTTCTTT.

The chain is built from TRBV10-3 and TRBJ1-1; D perhaps matches TRBD1 (5 bases). CDR1 is ENHRY, CDR2 SYGVKD, per germline. The CDR3 contains 15 residues. V was shortened by 0 bases and J by 3 bases, with 11 bases between the two germline ends. CDR3 DNA: TGTGCCATCAGTGAGTCGTCAGGGTCGGACACTGAAGCTTTCTTT. It is translated as CAISESSGSDTEAFF.

This chain uses TRBV7-8 with TRBJ2-3; 8 bases agree with TRBD2. The germline V gene encodes CDR1 SGHVS and CDR2 FQNEAQ. Germline trimming cut 3 bases from V and 13 bases from J; bases unmatched to any gene: 6. The CDR3 runs to 12 residues. CDR3 DNA sequence: TGTGCCAGCAGCTTCCCCGGCGGGAGGAAGTATTTT. As protein: CASSFPGGRKYF.

The rearrangement uses TRBV4-3 and TRBJ2-3; no firm D call. CDR1 is LGHNA, CDR2 YSLEER, per germline. The CDR3 extends over 13 amino acids. Trimming stripped 0 bases from V and 10 bases from J, with 11 bases between. CDR3 bases: TGCGCCAGCAGCCAAGATTTTAGTATTGCGCAGTATTTT. Translating gives CASSQDFSIAQYF.

The chain couples TRBV2 to TRBJ2-1; TRBD1 matches 11 bases. With 2 bases clipped from V and 2 bases from J, the junction kept 2 bases outside the gene matches. The CDR3 totals 16 residues. Per the germline V gene, CDR1 is SNHLY and CDR2 is FYNNEI. CDR3 residues: CASSESGQGAYNEQFF. DNA for the CDR3: TGTGCCAGCAGTGAATCGGGACAGGGGGCCTACAATGAGCAGTTCTTC.

This chain links TRBV4-1 with TRBJ2-5; D is possibly TRBD2 (5 bases). The CDR3 is 12 residues long. Germline lookup yields CDR1 MGHRA and CDR2 YSYEKL. V lost 4 bases and J 5 bases, leaving 8 bases between the germline ends. CDR3 DNA sequence: TGCGCCAGCAGCCGACCGGGGGAGACCCAGTACTTC. It is translated as CASSRPGETQYF.

As for this clone: Sequence at one end of the junction differs from germline and may be a read error. The chain uses TRBV7-7 and TRBJ2-1, with TRBD2 matching over 13 bases. This CDR3 is built from 19 residues. Germline CDR1 SSHAT, CDR2 FNYEAQ (reference sequence). In DNA form, the CDR3 reads TGTGCTAGCAGCTTAACGCATACTAGCGGGGGGGCTTATAGGAATGAGCAGTTCTTC. This gives the protein CASSLTHTSGGAYRNEQFF.

This clone is a singleton in its sample. The V and J genes are TRBV5-4 and TRBJ1-1; TRBD1 might be the D (6 bases). V gave up 3 bases and J gave up 0 bases, with 12 bases separating them. The CDR3 is 15 residues long. Germline V CDR1 and CDR2: SGHNT, YYREEE (reference sequence). In DNA form, the CDR3 reads TGTGCCAGCAGCTCACCGACAGGAATGAACACTGAAGCTTTCTTT. Encoded protein: CASSSPTGMNTEAFF.

The chain employs TRBV28 and TRBJ2-1; 11 bases are a match to TRBD2. Germline CDR1 reads MDHEN; CDR2 reads SYDVKM. With V trimmed by 1 base and J by 7 bases, 6 bases remained unmatched. The CDR3 loop spans 16 amino acids. CDR3 in amino acids: CASSLSVTSGNNEQFF. In nucleotides, the CDR3 is TGTGCCAGCAGTTTATCGGTGACTAGCGGGAATAATGAGCAGTTCTTC.

As regards this clone: One junction end disagrees with the germline gene, perhaps due to a read error. The CDR3 region is CASSRDRGTGELFF. DNA of the CDR3: TGTGCCAGCAGTCGGGACAGGGGAACCGGGGAGCTGTTTTTT. The V call is TRBV10-3, the J call TRBJ2-2; 10 bases are a match to TRBD1. The germline CDR1 and CDR2 sequences are ENHRY and SYGVKD. The CDR3 contains 14 residues.

The CDR3 sequence is CASSLVGDRETDTQYF. In DNA form, the CDR3 reads TGTGCCAGCAGCTTGGTTGGTGACAGGGAGACAGATACGCAGTATTTT. This chain connects TRBV5-6 to TRBJ2-3, with 7 bases lining up with TRBD1. This CDR3 contains 16 residues. The J segment lost 3 bases and the V segment lost 0 bases, leaving 7 bases of the junction unmatched. CDR1 and CDR2 (germline): SGHDT, YYEEEE. Based on the CDR3 plus reference TRBV5-6 and TRBJ2-3, the full variable domain is DAGVTQSPTHLIKTRGQQVTLRCSPKSGHDTVSWYQQALGQGPQFIFQYYEEEERQRGNFPDRFSGHQFPNYSSELNVNALLLGDSALYLCASSLVGDRETDTQYFGPGTRLTVL.

V usage is TRBV7-9 and J usage is TRBJ1-6, with 7 bases lining up with TRBD1. The J segment lost 7 bases and the V segment lost 4 bases, leaving 4 bases of the junction unmatched. Germline V gene lookup returns CDR1 SEHNR and CDR2 FQNEAQ (reference sequence). This CDR3 region has 14 residues. The CDR3 coding sequence is TGTGCCAGCAGCTGGGACAGTGGGAATTCACCCCTCCACTTT. Translating it yields CASSWDSGNSPLHF.

This clone was seen only once. The chain has TRBV18 and TRBJ1-2; 10 bases match TRBD1. The CDR3 runs 14 residues. Germline trimming cut 2 bases from V and 6 bases from J; bases unmatched to any gene: 3. Germline-derived CDR1 and CDR2 are KGHSH and LQKENI. CDR3 protein: CASSPTGTGDGYTF. CDR3 DNA sequence: TGTGCCAGCTCACCAACCGGGACAGGGGATGGCTACACCTTC.

V usage is TRBV7-3 and J usage is TRBJ2-6; the D gene is possibly TRBD1 (6 bases). The CDR3 sequence is 16 residues long. Trimming took off 2 bases at V and 4 bases at J, with 12 bases between the two ends. Germline CDR1 and CDR2: SGHTA and FQGTGA. CDR3 loop: CASSLFRGSGANVLTF. As DNA, the CDR3 is TGTGCCAGCAGCTTATTCAGGGGCTCCGGGGCCAACGTCCTGACTTTC.

The rearrangement links TRBV6-6 to TRBJ2-7; D is perhaps TRBD1 (5 bases). The germline V and J ends were trimmed by 0 bases and 0 bases, with 9 bases remaining between them. Germline V gene sequence: CDR1 MNHNY, CDR2 SVGAGI (reference sequence). This CDR3 is built from 15 residues. CDR3 sequence (DNA): TGTGCCAGCAGTTACTCGAGGACACACTCCTACGAGCAGTACTTC. This sequence encodes CASSYSRTHSYEQYF.

The chain joins TRBV10-3 to TRBJ2-7, with 10 bases lining up with TRBD2. Trimming removed 1 base from V and 3 bases from J; junction bases left unmatched: 6. In germline, CDR1 is ENHRY, CDR2 SYGVKD. This CDR3 contains 16 residues. In nucleotides, the CDR3 is TGTGCCATCAGTGAGTTCGAGGCTAGCGGGGGCTACGAGCAGTACTTC. It codes for CAISEFEASGGYEQYF.

The V call is TRBV7-8, the J call TRBJ2-5; the match to TRBD2 covers 8 bases. The J call could be wrong; TRBJ2-7 is a better fit for the DNA end. This CDR3 has 15 residues. Germline assignment: CDR1 SGHVS and CDR2 FQNEAQ. DNA for the CDR3: TGTGCCAGCAGCCCGCCGGTCAGCGGGAGTTACGAGCAGTACTTC. As protein: CASSPPVSGSYEQYF.

The gene calls are TRBV30 and TRBJ1-2; maybe TRBD1 (6 bases). Trimming pared 0 bases from V and 6 bases from J, leaving 17 bases between. CDR1 is GTSNPN, CDR2 SVGIG, per germline (reference sequence). CDR3 length: 15 residues. The CDR3 nucleotides read TGTGCCTGGAGTGTCGAGATCCTGGGGGCGGATGGCTACACCTTC. Translating it yields CAWSVEILGADGYTF.

The V gene is TRBV5-4, the J gene TRBJ2-5; possible D gene TRBD1, 6 bases. The length of the CDR3 is 16 residues. V lost 4 bases, J lost 2 bases, and 18 bases lay in between. Germline CDR1 reads SGHNT; CDR2 reads YYREEE (reference sequence). DNA for the CDR3: TGTGCCAGCAGCCCGGTCGTGGGCAGGGGACAAGAGACCCAGTACTTC. Its protein is CASSPVVGRGQETQYF.

This chain uses TRBV6-1 with TRBJ2-7, with a tentative D call TRBD1 (5 bases). This CDR3 spans 13 amino acids. Looked up from germline, CDR1 is MNHNS and CDR2 is SASEGT. The germline V and J ends were trimmed by 2 bases and 3 bases, with 8 bases remaining between them. The CDR3 reads CASSEPQGYEQYF. In DNA, the CDR3 is TGTGCCAGCAGTGAACCCCAGGGCTACGAGCAGTACTTC.